One and the same sample provided the 23 T cell receptor beta chains below, sequenced in a study of tumor-infiltrating lymphocytes in oesophageal squamous cell carcinoma. TCRdb re-called the PCR reads through MiXCR, storing one row per CDR3 protein. The sample lists approximately 9,500 distinct CDR3 sequences; about three fifths were seen once. Sequences were obtained from esophageal tumor tissue. The source of these receptors is a male donor with esophageal squamous cell carcinoma.

This sequence joins TRBV5-1 and TRBJ2-6; 12 nucleotides agree with TRBD2. Germline lookup yields CDR1 SGHRS and CDR2 YFSETQ. V lost 4 bases, J lost 18 bases, and 14 bases stayed unmatched. This CDR3 comprises 15 residues. CDR3 in amino acids: CASSRTLAGGPGETF. The CDR3 coding sequence is TGCGCCAGCAGCCGAACTCTAGCGGGAGGGCCAGGGGAGACTTTC.

The chain uses TRBV7-2 and TRBJ1-1; D gene uncertain. The CDR3 has 14 residues. Germline assignment: CDR1 SGHTA and CDR2 FQGNSA. V lost 10 bases to trimming and J lost 1 base, with 16 bases between them. The CDR3 DNA reads as TGTGCCACCCACCCCCTGGTGAAGAACACTGAAGCTTTCTTT. It yields the protein CATHPLVKNTEAFF.

The J gene is TRBJ1-1, the V gene TRBV7-4, with D unresolved. CDR3 length: 14 residues. The ends were cut back, 2 bases at V and 1 base at J, with 8 bases in the middle. CDR1 is SGHVT and CDR2 is SQSDAQ in the germline V gene. The CDR3 DNA sequence: TGTGCCAGCAGCTTATTCCCGGGGAACACTGAAGCTTTCTTT. It encodes CASSLFPGNTEAFF.

This chain connects TRBV10-3 to TRBJ2-5, with 7 bases matching TRBD1. The DNA end is more similar to TRBJ2-6, so the J call may be wrong. CDR1 is ENHRY and CDR2 is SYGVKD in the germline V gene. The CDR3 has 18 residues. The CDR3 here is CAIAIGGQSTSGANVLTF. CDR3 nucleotides: TGTGCCATAGCCATTGGGGGACAGTCAACCTCTGGGGCCAACGTCCTGACTTTC.

The rearrangement uses TRBV12-3 or TRBV12-4 and TRBJ1-1, with a weak D call TRBD1 (5 bases). Deletions cut 7 bases from V and 10 bases from J, with 19 bases between. This CDR3 has 13 residues. CDR3 nucleotide sequence: TGTGCCAGCAAAAGGAGCAGGGCGGGGGTAGCTTTCTTT. This gives the protein CASKRSRAGVAFF.

The chain is built from TRBV7-3 and TRBJ2-7; TRBD2 is a possible D gene (7 bases). The J call is in doubt because the DNA end fits TRBJ2-5 better. CDR1 and CDR2 (germline): SGHTA, FQGTGA. The CDR3 sequence is 15 residues long. In DNA form, the CDR3 reads TGTGCCAGCAGCCCACGGCACAGGGAGGGTGAGACCCAGTACTTC. Protein: CASSPRHREGETQYF.

This chain joins TRBV7-2 and TRBJ2-7; TRBD2 matches at 10 bases. Germline values: CDR1 SGHTA, CDR2 FQGNSA. The J segment lost 7 bases and the V segment lost 1 base, leaving 10 bases of the junction unmatched. There are 16 residues in the CDR3. DNA for the CDR3: TGTGCCAGCAGCTTAGGCAGGACTAGCGGATACAATGAGCAGTACTTC. Its translation: CASSLGRTSGYNEQYF. The full variable domain, rest sourced from reference TRBV7-2 and TRBJ2-7, is GAGVSQSPSNKVTEKGKDVELRCDPISGHTALYWYRQSLGQGLEFLIYFQGNSAPDKSGLPSDRFSAERTGGSVSTLTIQRTQQEDSAVYLCASSLGRTSGYNEQYFGPGTRLTVT.

V gene TRBV7-3 combines with J gene TRBJ2-7; TRBD2 matches 7 bases. The J call may be mistaken, given a closer DNA end match to TRBJ2-1. Germline CDR1 SGHTA, CDR2 FQGTGA. This CDR3 is 15 amino acids long. The DNA of the CDR3 is TGTGCCAGCAGCTTGGGAGGGACTTCCTACAATGAGCAGTTCTTC. This encodes CASSLGGTSYNEQFF.

The V and J genes are TRBV7-6 and TRBJ1-2; D unresolved. The CDR3 contains 13 residues. The ends were cut back, 5 bases at V and 1 base at J, with 8 bases in the middle. The germline V gene encodes CDR1 SGHVS and CDR2 FNYEAQ. CDR3 protein: CASSQDFNYGYTF. The CDR3 DNA reads as TGTGCCAGCAGCCAGGACTTTAACTATGGCTACACCTTC.

This clonotype was picked up one time. The rearrangement links TRBV7-2 to TRBJ2-1; D may be TRBD2 (7 bases). This CDR3 is built from 15 residues. V lost 2 bases and J lost 11, with 19 bases in between. Germline CDR1 reads SGHTA; CDR2 reads FQGNSA. CDR3 bases: TGTGCCAGCAGCTTAAAAGGGGGGGGGGCCCTCCAGCAGTTCTTC. Translation gives CASSLKGGGALQQFF.

This clonotype was observed at least ten times. This rearrangement joins TRBV11-2 to TRBJ2-7; 9 bases line up with TRBD1. This CDR3 is built from 14 residues. Looked up from germline, CDR1 is SGHAT and CDR2 is FQNNGV. With V trimmed by 5 bases and J by 7 bases, 9 bases remained unmatched. The CDR3 region has the DNA TGTGCCAGCAGCCAAGGGACAGGGTCATGGGAGCAGTACTTC. This sequence encodes CASSQGTGSWEQYF.

The V call is TRBV11-2, the J call TRBJ2-7; D unclear. Trimming shortened V by 4 bases and J by 0 bases, and 16 bases separated the two germline ends. This CDR3 is 16 amino acids long. CDR1 is SGHAT and CDR2 is FQNNGV in the germline V gene. CDR3 nucleotides: TGTGCCAGCAGCTCACCTTCCGGTGTCAGCTCCTACGAGCAGTACTTC. It translates to CASSSPSGVSSYEQYF.

This clonotype was seen a handful of times. The chain is built from TRBV7-9 and TRBJ2-6; tentative D call: TRBD2 (8 bases). Germline assignment: CDR1 SEHNR and CDR2 FQNEAQ (reference sequence). Deletions cut 5 bases from V and 3 bases from J, with 17 bases between. CDR3 length: 17 residues. This CDR3 is CASSRQGLGLGANVLTF. CDR3 nucleotide sequence: TGTGCCAGCAGCCGACAGGGACTAGGGCTTGGGGCCAACGTCCTGACTTTC.

In this sample, this clonotype is medium-sized. The chain couples TRBV11-2 to TRBJ1-6, with D uncertain. The CDR3 runs 17 residues. Germline V lookup: CDR1 SGHAT, CDR2 FQNNGV. V lost 0 bases and J lost 8, with 17 bases in between. This CDR3 is CASSLDRNGYLDSPLHF. The CDR3 DNA sequence: TGTGCCAGCAGCTTAGATCGGAATGGGTACCTTGATTCACCCCTCCACTTT.

This clonotype was seen only a few times. The J gene is TRBJ2-3, the V gene TRBV28; 10 bases line up with TRBD1. Per the germline V gene, CDR1 is MDHEN and CDR2 is SYDVKM. With V trimmed by 5 bases and J by 3 bases, 5 bases remained unmatched. This CDR3 contains 15 residues. The CDR3 DNA is TGTGCCAGCAGTCGGGACAGGGGTTGGACAGATACGCAGTATTTT. Translation: CASSRDRGWTDTQYF. The full variable domain, rest sourced from reference TRBV28 and TRBJ2-3, is DVKVTQSSRYLVKRTGEKVFLECVQDMDHENMFWYRQDPGLGLRLIYFSYDVKMKEKGDIPEGYSVSREKKERFSLILESASTNQTSMYLCASSRDRGWTDTQYFGPGTRLTVL.

This clonotype was detected only a few times. The genes are TRBV7-9 and TRBJ2-3; D is uncertain. Trimming stripped 5 bases from V and 3 bases from J, with 12 bases between. This CDR3 has 14 residues. CDR1 and CDR2 (germline): SEHNR, FQNEAQ (reference sequence). The CDR3 loop is CASSKYIETDTQYF. CDR3 in DNA: TGTGCCAGCAGCAAATACATAGAGACAGATACGCAGTATTTT. Variable domain in full (rest from reference TRBV7-9 and TRBJ2-3): DTGVSQNPRHKITKRGQNVTFRCDPISEHNRLYWYRQTLGQGPEFLTYFQNEAQLEKSRLLSDRFSAERPKGSFSTLEIQRTEQGDSAMYLCASSKYIETDTQYFGPGTRLTVL.

This clonotype has just a few counts. The chain couples TRBV2 to TRBJ2-7, with D tentatively TRBD1 (5 bases). CDR1 and CDR2 from the germline V gene are SNHLY and FYNNEI. The V gene lost 2 bases and the J gene lost 3 bases, with 5 bases spanning the gap. CDR3 size: 12 residues. The CDR3 region has the DNA TGTGCCAGCAGTGAACAGGGCTACGAGCAGTACTTC. This encodes CASSEQGYEQYF.

The genes are TRBV7-9 and TRBJ2-3; 10 nucleotides align to TRBD2. The DNA end is more similar to TRBJ2-7, so the J call may be wrong. Germline lookup yields CDR1 SEHNR and CDR2 FQNEAQ (reference sequence). The length of the CDR3 is 14 residues. The CDR3 here is CASSPPGTSVEQYF. CDR3 DNA: TGTGCCAGCAGCCCCCCCGGGACTAGCGTCGAGCAGTACTTC.

This clonotype was detected only a few times. The chain is built from TRBV7-2 and TRBJ2-6, with 7 bases aligning to TRBD1. J gave up 2 bases and V 6 bases, and 7 bases lay outside the gene matches. The germline V gene has CDR1 SGHTA and CDR2 FQGNSA. This CDR3 contains 16 residues. The CDR3 DNA follows: TGTGCCAGCAGTCCTAGTACAGGGGCTGGGGCCAACGTCCTGACTTTC. Translating it yields CASSPSTGAGANVLTF.

This clonotype appeared many times. The V and J genes are TRBV5-6 and TRBJ2-5, with D perhaps TRBD1 or TRBD2 (6 bases each). The J call is doubtful: the DNA matches TRBJ2-7 better. The CDR3 runs 13 residues. The germline CDR1 and CDR2 sequences are SGHDT and YYEEEE. This chain's CDR3 is CASSPKGGYEQYF. The CDR3 DNA reads as TGTGCCAGCAGCCCGAAGGGGGGCTACGAGCAGTACTTC.

This clonotype ranks as medium-sized. The J gene is TRBJ2-3, the V gene TRBV6-1; maybe TRBD2 (6 bases). With 8 bases removed from V and 6 bases from J, the gap between germline ends came to 15 bases. Germline V lookup: CDR1 MNHNS, CDR2 SASEGT. The CDR3 spans 13 residues. The CDR3 sequence: CASQLAGTDTQYF. CDR3 nucleotides: TGTGCCAGCCAACTAGCCGGGACGGATACGCAGTATTTT.

This clonotype counts as large. The chain recombines TRBV28 with TRBJ2-7, with unresolved D. The CDR3 is 11 residues long. Germline V gives CDR1 MDHEN, CDR2 SYDVKM. Trimming removed 6 bases at V and 4 bases at J, with 7 bases between. CDR3 coding DNA: TGTGCCAGCAGCGAACGGTACGAGCAGTACTTC. Protein: CASSERYEQYF.

V is TRBV6-1 and J is TRBJ1-2, with D tentatively TRBD1 (5 bases). CDR1 MNHNS and CDR2 SASEGT come from the germline V gene. CDR3 length: 12 residues. V lost 8 bases to trimming and J lost 3 bases, with 10 bases between them. For the CDR3, the DNA is TGTGCCAGCGGTGGGGGTTACTATGGCTACACCTTC. This encodes CASGGGYYGYTF.